A single T cell receptor beta chain is shown here with its context. The specificity of this receptor is unknown. No much larger clone is present one base from it, and per-base qualities are unavailable. To prepare the library, the immunoSEQ multiplex PCR assay was applied. The clones in this table, taken by TCRdb from immuneACCESS, are in-frame only. Not every clone is retained; where verified, under half of the shortfall comes from an unresolved V gene, and the cause of the rest is unknown. Here the sample has approximately 120,000 clones; around 86% occur a single time. The ten largest clones add up to 7% to 10% of the sample. Inclusive of the bounding cysteine and phenylalanine, the CDR3 is 13 residues long. The DNA shown is the 39-base CDR3, in frame from base 1. V lost 4 bases and J lost 2 bases; the stretch between them is 9 bases long. Sequences WNHNN (CDR1) and SYGVQD (CDR2) are obtained from the germline V gene (reference sequence).

The sample originates from a study of control samples from healthy donors and cancer patients (dated by TCRdb to 2018 to 2021). The rearranged chain carries TRBV10-1 and TRBJ2-7, with the identity of the D gene unclear. Sequencing input: blood. This receptor was taken from a man aged 35 to 55 in good health. The CDR3 reads as follows: CASSAVRTYEQYF. The DNA reads TGCGCCAGCAGTGCGGTTAGAACCTACGAGCAGTACTTC.